This T cell receptor (beta chain) was sequenced for a study of blood T cell repertoires in COVID-19 (dated by TCRdb to about 2020). A note on the overall study: The collaborator samples originated in the United States, Italy and Spain and spanned the acute and convalescent phases of COVID-19. The prospective study material was composed of cDNA or gDNA derived from T cells, B-cell-depleted T cells, or PBMCs. The dataset comprised deeply sampled blood TCRbeta repertoires from subjects exposed to, actively infected with, or recovered from COVID-19. The repertoires were released in a freely available public database meant as a resource for research on the immune response to SARS-CoV-2. The samples were drawn from two sources: the first 160 participants of the ongoing ImmuneRACE study, and 1,200 or so subjects contributed by 6 global collaborators. A de-identified subject ID, COVID-19 status, age in years and sex were almost always included in the sample metadata. Where available, HLA class I and class II types were obtained from metadata supplied by the sample provider rather than from assay-based typing. The study at large found these results: Clinical and demographic metadata were provided uncurated, with the amount varying by source and participant.

With regard to this clone: No cognate antigen has been identified for it. No base qualities exist here, and no much larger clone lies one base off it.

V loses 6 bases of germline sequence and J loses 6 bases, and the interval between the two ends is 16 bases. From the germline V gene, CDR1 is MGHDK and CDR2 is SYGVNS. The CDR3 starts with the cysteine, ends with the phenylalanine, and has 14 residues. Of all the DNA, just the CDR3 is kept, 42 bases in frame from base 1. TCRbeta CDR3 regions were amplified from genomic DNA using the immunoSEQ Assay, a bias-controlled multiplex PCR. The paper's data handling went like this. Nucleated cell counts per sample were estimated from amplification of reference gene primers within the assay. Sequence reads were collapsed and filtered to measure the absolute abundance of every unique TCRbeta CDR3 rearrangement. Productive Simpson clonality was computed per sample as the square root of Simpson's diversity index over productive rearrangements. TCRdb took over this immuneACCESS table, retaining in-frame rearrangements with V and J assigned. Such tables are incomplete; in checked studies, under half of the missing clones stem from an unresolved V gene, and the remainder is unexplained. V, J and clone size are those of that table, while D and trimming were read from the DNA. The sample records 200,000 to 250,000 clones, about 82% of which are singletons. The top ten clones comprise approximately 2% of the sample.

Participants in the prospective study were aged roughly 18 to 90 years, lived in about two dozen United States geographic areas, and enrolled through a virtual design. Cohort assignment in the prospective study relied on participant-reported clinical history from a screening survey and a study questionnaire. Recovered participants in ImmuneRACE Cohort 3 were defined by two consecutive negative NP/OP PCR tests, clearance by a healthcare professional, or resolution of symptoms. Each participant in the prospective study had whole blood, serum and a nasopharyngeal or oropharyngeal swab collected by mobile phlebotomists. Additional blood draws and questionnaires over a 2-month period could optionally be provided by prospective study participants. Prospective study blood samples were shipped either frozen or at room temperature before DNA extraction.

The sequence was collected from a woman aged 45-60 years who had recovered from COVID-19. Sequences were obtained from PBMCs or T cells enriched from blood (not recorded which). The sequence links TRBV25-1 to TRBJ2-3; the D region possibly corresponds to TRBD2 (6 bases align). The sequenced DNA is TGTGCCAGCAGGGAGGCGGGGAGTCACGATACGCAGTATTTT. It specifies CASREAGSHDTQYF.